Sequencing of this T cell receptor (beta chain) was carried out in a study of metastatic and nonmetastatic thyroid tumors. This clone occurred many times. TCRdb re-analyzed the PCR reads through MiXCR. Among 27,000 or so clones listed, roughly 17% were seen once. Deletions cut 0 bases from V and 5 bases from J, with 10 bases between. The germline CDR1 and CDR2 sequences are SGHDN and FVKESK. CDR3 size: 14 residues. Not a single patient had been given any form of treatment at any point before undergoing thyroid surgery. The receptor was derived from a male donor with papillary thyroid cancer or a benign thyroid nodule (not recorded which). Some clones in this sample may be carry-over from other donors' samples. Material for sequencing was blood. V and J are TRBV14 and TRBJ1-2; D unresolved. The CDR3 DNA sequence: TGTGCCAGCAGCCAAGATGTGACAACTTATGGCTACACCTTC. Protein: CASSQDVTTYGYTF.